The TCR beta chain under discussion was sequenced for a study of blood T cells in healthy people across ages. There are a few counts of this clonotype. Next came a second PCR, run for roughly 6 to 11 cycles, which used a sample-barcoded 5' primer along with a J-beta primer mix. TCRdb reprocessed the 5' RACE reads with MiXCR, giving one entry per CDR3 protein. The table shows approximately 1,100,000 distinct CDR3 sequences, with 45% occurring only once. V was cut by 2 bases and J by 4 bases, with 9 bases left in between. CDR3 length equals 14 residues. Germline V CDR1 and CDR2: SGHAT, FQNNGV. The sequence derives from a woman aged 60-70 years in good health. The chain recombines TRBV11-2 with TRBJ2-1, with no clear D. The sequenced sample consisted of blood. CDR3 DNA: TGTGCCAGCAGCTTAACTGCTAAGTACAATGAGCAGTTCTTC. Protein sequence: CASSLTAKYNEQFF.